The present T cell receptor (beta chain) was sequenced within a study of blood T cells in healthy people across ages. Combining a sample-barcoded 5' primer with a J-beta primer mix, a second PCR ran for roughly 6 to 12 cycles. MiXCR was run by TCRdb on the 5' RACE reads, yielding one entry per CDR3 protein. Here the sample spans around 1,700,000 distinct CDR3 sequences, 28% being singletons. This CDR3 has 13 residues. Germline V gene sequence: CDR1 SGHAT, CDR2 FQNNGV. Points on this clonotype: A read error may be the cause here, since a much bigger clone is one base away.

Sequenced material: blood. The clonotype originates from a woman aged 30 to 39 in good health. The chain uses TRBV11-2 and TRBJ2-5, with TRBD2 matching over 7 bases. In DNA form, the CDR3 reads TGTGCCAGCAGCTTAGATCTAGCGGTAACCCGGTACTTC. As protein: CASSLDLAVTRYF.